One sample yielded the 19 T cell receptor beta chains listed below, sequenced in a study of blood T cell repertoires in COVID-19. Clones were read by immunoSEQ multiplex PCR, and TCRdb kept only the in-frame ones, dropping some. The repertoire has over 250,000 clones, about 87% of them found once; the top ten carry roughly 4%. The sample consisted of peripheral blood. All receptors derive from a man aged 55 to 69 who had recovered from COVID-19.

The rearrangement joins TRBV28 to TRBJ1-2, with 8 bases lining up with TRBD1. The CDR3 is 15 residues long. The germline gives CDR1 MDHEN, CDR2 SYDVKM. The V segment lost 3 bases and the J segment 8 bases; nucleotides outside the gene matches: 11. The CDR3 nucleotides are TGTGCCAGCAGTTTTACCCGCAGGGGGCTTCGGGGCTACACCTTC. Translated: CASSFTRRGLRGYTF.

J is TRBJ2-2 and V is TRBV5-4; TRBD1 agrees at 8 bases. J was trimmed by 6 bases and V by 2 bases; bases with no gene match: 6. CDR1 SGHNT and CDR2 YYREEE come from the germline V gene (reference sequence). This CDR3 is built from 15 residues. DNA of the CDR3: TGTGCCAGCAGCTTTCGGACAGGGCAGGCCGGGGAGCTGTTTTTT. It specifies CASSFRTGQAGELFF.

The chain combines TRBV5-4 with TRBJ1-2, with D possibly TRBD1 on 6 matching bases. In germline, CDR1 is SGHNT, CDR2 YYREEE (reference sequence). The CDR3 is 15 amino acids. V lost 0 bases and J 8 bases, leaving 17 bases between the germline ends. The CDR3 bases are TGTGCCAGCAGCTTGGTAGGCAGGGGCCTAGTAGGCTACACCTTC. It is translated as CASSLVGRGLVGYTF.

V is TRBV27 and J is TRBJ1-1, with D possibly matching TRBD1 (6 bases). Between the trimmed V and J ends, which lost 3 bases and 0 bases, there was a span of 14 bases. The CDR3 totals 16 residues. Germline V gene lookup returns CDR1 MNHEY and CDR2 SMNVEV (reference sequence). The CDR3 reads CASSFSPQGLNTEAFF. The CDR3 coding sequence is TGTGCCAGCAGTTTTAGTCCACAGGGCCTGAACACTGAAGCTTTCTTT.

The rearrangement joins TRBV6-5 to TRBJ1-6; D is possibly TRBD1 (6 bases). This CDR3 has 16 residues. CDR1 and CDR2 (germline): MNHEY, SVGAGI. With 2 bases removed from V and 8 bases from J, the gap between germline ends came to 16 bases. This chain's CDR3 is CASSYTFRDIYSPLHF. The CDR3 bases are TGTGCCAGCAGTTACACTTTCCGGGACATTTATTCACCCCTCCACTTT.

The rearrangement joins TRBV7-9 to TRBJ1-2; 9 bases align to TRBD1. V dropped 6 bases and J dropped 5; count of bases not matched to a gene: 16. This CDR3 is built from 17 residues. CDR1 is SEHNR, CDR2 FQNEAQ, per germline (reference sequence). The CDR3 DNA is TGTGCCAGCAGTCAACCCCTACCGGGACAGGGCTCGTATGGCTACACCTTC. It specifies CASSQPLPGQGSYGYTF.

This chain connects TRBV4-2 to TRBJ2-1; 15 bases map to TRBD2. The V and J ends lost 3 bases and 5 bases, in that order; junction bases with no gene match: 8. There are 18 residues in the CDR3. Germline CDR1 reads LGHNA; CDR2 reads YNFKEQ. This chain's CDR3 is CASSHGLAGGLVNNEQFF. The CDR3 nucleotides are TGTGCCAGCAGCCACGGACTAGCGGGGGGGCTAGTAAACAATGAGCAGTTCTTC.

This clone showed up just a few times. J is TRBJ1-5 and V is TRBV18, with no clear D. The CDR3 length is 14 residues. Germline-derived CDR1 and CDR2 are KGHSH and LQKENI. V dropped 6 bases and J dropped 1 base, with 10 bases sitting between them. CDR3: CASSRGGSNQPQHF. The CDR3, as DNA: TGTGCCAGCTCCCGAGGTGGGAGCAATCAGCCCCAGCATTTT.

V and J are TRBV30 and TRBJ2-4; D is possibly TRBD2 (7 bases). CDR1 GTSNPN and CDR2 SVGIG come from the germline V gene (reference sequence). The ends were cut back, 0 bases at V and 7 bases at J, with 13 bases in the middle. This CDR3 is built from 14 residues. CDR3 loop: CAWSVHGGANIQYF. The DNA of the CDR3 is TGTGCCTGGAGTGTACATGGGGGGGCGAACATTCAGTACTTC.

This chain links TRBV6-5 with TRBJ2-4, with D possibly TRBD2 on 6 matching bases. The CDR3 totals 15 residues. Per the germline V gene, CDR1 is MNHEY and CDR2 is SVGAGI. V dropped 8 bases and J dropped 4 bases, with 18 bases sitting between them. For the CDR3, the DNA is TGTGCCAGCCAACTTACCCGGGGGAAAAAAAACATTCAGTACTTC. Its translation: CASQLTRGKKNIQYF.

V is TRBV9 and J is TRBJ1-5; TRBD1 agrees at 7 bases. The CDR3 consists of 15 residues. In germline, CDR1 is SGDLS, CDR2 YYNGEE. V was pared by 4 bases and J by 3 bases, with 7 bases of the junction left unmatched. As DNA, the CDR3 is TGTGCCAGCAGCTCTACAGGGGATTACAATCAGCCCCAGCATTTT. As protein: CASSSTGDYNQPQHF.

The chain links TRBV19 to TRBJ1-1, with D hard to call. V shed 2 bases and J shed 4 bases, with 14 bases lying between them. Germline CDR1 and CDR2: LNHDA and SQIVND (reference sequence). CDR3 length equals 15 residues. The CDR3 region is CASSIIGLSGTEAFF. CDR3 DNA sequence: TGTGCCAGTAGTATAATCGGACTTAGTGGCACTGAAGCTTTCTTT.

This clone was observed once. The chain recombines TRBV2 with TRBJ2-7, with TRBD1 matching 7 bases. The CDR3 sequence is 16 residues long. Unmatched junction bases numbered 12, after V lost 6 bases and J lost 1 base. Germline V CDR1 and CDR2: SNHLY, FYNNEI. The CDR3 bases are TGTGCCAGCAGCGGGCCGGGACAGATGATATCCTACGAGCAGTACTTC. It is translated as CASSGPGQMISYEQYF.

V usage is TRBV5-1 and J usage is TRBJ2-3; D is unresolved. Germline V gives CDR1 SGHRS, CDR2 YFSETQ. The CDR3 is 15 amino acids. V was trimmed by 0 bases and J by 6 bases, leaving 14 bases between them. The CDR3 reads CASSLVSGEVDTQYF. CDR3 in DNA: TGCGCCAGCAGCTTGGTTAGTGGAGAGGTGGATACGCAGTATTTT.

V usage is TRBV4-2 and J usage is TRBJ2-5, with 15 bases aligning to TRBD2. V trimming: 0 bases; J trimming: 2 bases; junction bases outside the gene matches: 4. Germline CDR1 LGHNA, CDR2 YNFKEQ. The CDR3 length is 18 residues. CDR3 sequence reads: CASSQDLGTSGGQETQYF. The CDR3, as DNA: TGTGCCAGCAGCCAAGATCTTGGGACTAGCGGGGGGCAAGAGACCCAGTACTTC.

This rearrangement joins TRBV30 to TRBJ2-1, with 8 bases matching TRBD1. Germline CDR1 reads GTSNPN; CDR2 reads SVGIG (reference sequence). V shed 2 bases and J 7 bases; nucleotides not matched to a gene: 10. This CDR3 is 15 amino acids long. The CDR3 sequence: CAWSSQGAISNEQFF. The CDR3 DNA is TGTGCCTGGAGTTCCCAGGGGGCCATATCGAATGAGCAGTTCTTC. The full variable domain, its missing parts supplied by reference TRBV30 and TRBJ2-1, is SQTIHQWPATLVQPVGSPLSLECTVEGTSNPNLYWYRQAAGRGLQLLFYSVGIGQISSEVPQNLSASRPQDRQFILSSKKLLLSDSGFYLCAWSSQGAISNEQFFGPGTRLTVL.

The chain joins TRBV7-2 to TRBJ2-6; no definite D call. This CDR3 has 15 amino acids. Deletions cut 1 base from V and 1 base from J, with 5 bases between. Per germline, CDR1 SGHTA and CDR2 FQGNSA. The CDR3 bases are TGTGCCAGCAGCTTAGACGGGTCTGGGGCCAACGTCCTGACTTTC. This sequence encodes CASSLDGSGANVLTF.

The J gene is TRBJ1-2, the V gene TRBV30, with 7 bases aligning to TRBD1. The ends lost 1 base at V and 8 bases at J; junction bases unmatched: 7. The V gene's germline CDR1 is GTSNPN and CDR2 SVGIG (reference sequence). This CDR3 contains 13 residues. The CDR3 sequence is CAWSGGGVGGYTF. For the CDR3, the DNA is TGTGCCTGGAGTGGAGGGGGCGTAGGGGGCTACACCTTC.

The rearrangement uses TRBV5-1 and TRBJ1-4, with D maybe TRBD1 (5 bases). The CDR3 length is 15 residues. CDR1 and CDR2 (germline): SGHRS, YFSETQ. V was pared by 4 bases and J by 7 bases, with 17 bases between. CDR3 in DNA: TGCGCCAGCAGCCGCCCCGGTCAGGGAGGTGAAAAACTGTTTTTT. Protein product: CASSRPGQGGEKLFF.